The 25 T cell receptor beta chains presented below share a single source sample, sequenced in a study of shared clonotypes between healthy human individuals. Assay used: immunoSEQ multiplex PCR; TCRdb lists only in-frame clones, some missing. Among about 2.3 million clones listed, 85% to 95% were seen once. Sequenced sample: naive CD4+ T cells from PBMCs. Documented subset: CD45RA+ positively selected. The receptors stem from a young man in good health. Some clones in this sample may be carry-over from other donors' samples.

The gene calls are TRBV6-5 and TRBJ2-1; 9 positions agree with TRBD2. The germline V gene has CDR1 MNHEY and CDR2 SVGAGI. With 1 base clipped from V and 9 bases from J, the junction kept 10 bases outside the gene matches. The CDR3 loop spans 16 amino acids. The CDR3 sequence: CASSYLSSGSSVEQFF. The CDR3 coding sequence is TGTGCCAGCAGTTACTTGAGTAGCGGGAGTTCGGTTGAGCAGTTCTTC.

The chain carries TRBV4-1 and TRBJ1-1; 7 bases line up with TRBD1. CDR3 length: 14 residues. With V trimmed by 0 bases and J by 8 bases, 6 bases remained unmatched. The V gene's germline CDR1 is MGHRA and CDR2 YSYEKL. The CDR3 coding sequence is TGCGCCAGCAGCCAAGAGAGGGGGCTGGCAGAAGCTTTCTTT. It codes for CASSQERGLAEAFF.

The chain uses TRBV2 and TRBJ1-2; 10 bases match TRBD1. Germline CDR1 is SNHLY and CDR2 is FYNNEI. Trimming removed 7 bases from V and 8 bases from J; junction bases left unmatched: 10. CDR3 length: 14 residues. The CDR3 reads CASKGGTGAVGYTF. The DNA for the CDR3 is TGTGCCAGCAAGGGCGGGACAGGGGCGGTCGGCTACACCTTC.

The chain uses TRBV5-6 and TRBJ2-3, with D perhaps assigned TRBD1 or TRBD2 (5 bases each). Trimming pared 3 bases from V and 0 bases from J, leaving 11 bases between. This CDR3 region has 15 residues. Germline V gene lookup returns CDR1 SGHDT and CDR2 YYEEEE. CDR3 residues: CASSSGPISTDTQYF. In DNA form, the CDR3 reads TGTGCCAGCAGCTCGGGACCGATCAGCACAGATACGCAGTATTTT. Drawing the rest from reference TRBV5-6 and TRBJ2-3, the complete variable domain is DAGVTQSPTHLIKTRGQQVTLRCSPKSGHDTVSWYQQALGQGPQFIFQYYEEEERQRGNFPDRFSGHQFPNYSSELNVNALLLGDSALYLCASSSGPISTDTQYFGPGTRLTVL.

The CDR3 coding sequence is TGTGCCAGCAGTTCCACAACGGGACAGGGCGGAGAAAAACTGTTTTTT. It yields the protein CASSSTTGQGGEKLFF. The chain is built from TRBV27 and TRBJ1-4, with 9 bases lining up with TRBD1. The CDR3 totals 16 residues. The germline gives CDR1 MNHEY, CDR2 SMNVEV (reference sequence). The V and J ends lost 4 bases and 8 bases, in that order; junction bases with no gene match: 11.

The chain couples TRBV5-1 to TRBJ1-1; TRBD1 agrees at 9 bases. Germline CDR1 reads SGHRS; CDR2 reads YFSETQ. Trimming removed 4 bases from V and 4 bases from J; junction bases left unmatched: 5. The CDR3 runs to 14 residues. The CDR3 loop reads CASSPQGAPTEAFF. DNA of the CDR3: TGCGCCAGCAGCCCACAGGGGGCGCCCACTGAAGCTTTCTTT. Supplemented by reference TRBV5-1 and TRBJ1-1, the full variable domain reads KAGVTQTPRYLIKTRGQQVTLSCSPISGHRSVSWYQQTPGQGLQFLFEYFSETQRNKGNFPGRFSGRQFSNSRSEMNVSTLELGDSALYLCASSPQGAPTEAFFGQGTRLTVV.

J is TRBJ2-1 and V is TRBV5-1; weak D call: TRBD1 (5 bases). Germline loops: CDR1 SGHRS, CDR2 YFSETQ. The V and J ends lost 1 base and 7 bases respectively, with 18 bases between them. The CDR3 sequence is 16 residues long. For the CDR3, the DNA is TGCGCCAGCAGCTTGTCGGGCAGGGAAACGAAGAATGAGCAGTTCTTC. This gives the protein CASSLSGRETKNEQFF.

This chain connects TRBV7-2 to TRBJ1-5; maybe TRBD1 (5 bases). V dropped 1 base and J dropped 0 bases, with 13 bases sitting between them. Germline loops: CDR1 SGHTA, CDR2 FQGNSA. This CDR3 region has 17 residues. Here the CDR3 DNA reads TGTGCCAGCAGCTTAGGGGGCGGGGATTATAGCAATCAGCCCCAGCATTTT. Amino acid sequence: CASSLGGGDYSNQPQHF.

The chain recombines TRBV7-9 with TRBJ1-2; D call uncertain. From germline, CDR1 is SEHNR and CDR2 FQNEAQ (reference sequence). The CDR3 length is 14 residues. V was cut by 5 bases and J by 6 bases, with 16 bases left in between. Written as DNA, the CDR3 is TGTGCCAGCAGCCCTAGTGGCAGACCGGATGGCTACACCTTC. Translating it yields CASSPSGRPDGYTF.

The rearrangement uses TRBV19 and TRBJ1-1; the match to TRBD1 covers 10 bases. The CDR3 runs to 15 residues. Trimming removed 9 bases from V and 1 base from J; junction bases left unmatched: 8. The germline CDR1 and CDR2 sequences are LNHDA and SQIVND (reference sequence). In DNA form, the CDR3 reads TGTGCCAGGAGACAGGGGGCTACCGCGAACACTGAAGCTTTCTTT. Translating gives CARRQGATANTEAFF.

The chain uses TRBV12-5 and TRBJ1-1, with 7 positions matching TRBD1. Germline values: CDR1 LGHNT, CDR2 FRNRAP. The CDR3 has 13 residues. Trimming at V came to 6 bases and at J to 3 bases, leaving 4 bases not matched to a gene. The CDR3: CASGRDRYTEAFF. The CDR3 nucleotides read TGTGCTAGTGGCCGGGACAGATACACTGAAGCTTTCTTT. The full variable domain, completed using reference TRBV12-5 and TRBJ1-1, is DARVTQTPRHKVTEMGQEVTMRCQPILGHNTVFWYRQTMMQGLELLAYFRNRAPLDDSGMPKDRFSAEMPDATLATLKIQPSEPRDSAVYFCASGRDRYTEAFFGQGTRLTVV.

V gene TRBV9 combines with J gene TRBJ2-5; a possible D gene is TRBD2 (6 bases). CDR3 length equals 14 residues. Germline V gene data show CDR1 as SGDLS and CDR2 as YYNGEE. V dropped 3 bases and J dropped 6 bases, with 15 bases sitting between them. The CDR3 loop reads CASSDQAGSKTQYF. The CDR3 nucleotides are TGTGCCAGCAGCGACCAGGCGGGATCGAAGACCCAGTACTTC. The variable domain in full, with the rest retrieved from reference TRBV9 and TRBJ2-5, is DSGVTQTPKHLITATGQRVTLRCSPRSGDLSVYWYQQSLDQGLQFLIQYYNGEERAKGNILERFSAQQFPDLHSELNLSSLELGDSALYFCASSDQAGSKTQYFGPGTRLLVL.

V is TRBV5-1 and J is TRBJ2-7, with D possibly being TRBD1 (6 bases). CDR1 is SGHRS, CDR2 YFSETQ, per germline. CDR3 length equals 17 residues. V was clipped by 4 bases and J by 1 base, with 21 bases between them. The CDR3 nucleotides are TGCGCCAGCAGCGCCAGCGTCGGCAGGGGTTCGTCCTACGAGCAGTACTTC. Translating it yields CASSASVGRGSSYEQYF. Using reference TRBV5-1 and TRBJ2-7 for the parts outside the CDR3, the full variable domain is KAGVTQTPRYLIKTRGQQVTLSCSPISGHRSVSWYQQTPGQGLQFLFEYFSETQRNKGNFPGRFSGRQFSNSRSEMNVSTLELGDSALYLCASSASVGRGSSYEQYFGPGTRLTVT.

This chain joins TRBV18 and TRBJ2-3; 8 nucleotides align to TRBD1. The V segment lost 3 bases and the J segment 6 bases; nucleotides outside the gene matches: 2. This CDR3 has 13 residues. The germline CDR1 and CDR2 sequences are KGHSH and LQKENI. CDR3 sequence: CASSPDREDTQYF. The CDR3 DNA sequence: TGTGCCAGCTCACCGGACAGGGAGGATACGCAGTATTTT.

J is TRBJ2-7 and V is TRBV5-8; D not certain. This CDR3 contains 12 residues. The germline gives CDR1 SGHTS, CDR2 YDEGEE. Trimming removed 1 base from V and 2 bases from J, with 4 bases in between. In DNA, the CDR3 is TGTGCCAGCAGCTTGAGCACCTACGAGCAGTACTTC. This gives the protein CASSLSTYEQYF.

This clone was seen a single time. Different DNA sequences within this sample yield the same CDR3. The V call is TRBV5-1, the J call TRBJ2-2; 7 positions agree with TRBD1. This CDR3 has 13 amino acids. With 4 bases clipped from V and 5 bases from J, the junction kept 2 bases outside the gene matches. Germline loops: CDR1 SGHRS, CDR2 YFSETQ. CDR3 region: CASSPDRTGELFF. CDR3 nucleotide sequence: TGCGCCAGCAGCCCGGACAGGACCGGGGAGCTGTTTTTT. The variable domain in full, completed from reference TRBV5-1 and TRBJ2-2, reads KAGVTQTPRYLIKTRGQQVTLSCSPISGHRSVSWYQQTPGQGLQFLFEYFSETQRNKGNFPGRFSGRQFSNSRSEMNVSTLELGDSALYLCASSPDRTGELFFGEGSRLTVL.

This sequence joins TRBV6-6 and TRBJ2-1; D is possibly TRBD1 (6 bases). Germline V gene sequence: CDR1 MNHNY, CDR2 SVGAGI (reference sequence). V was shortened by 0 bases and J by 4 bases, with 13 bases between the two germline ends. The CDR3 length is 16 residues. The CDR3 region has the DNA TGTGCCAGCAGTTACTCTATAGGGCAGGGGTACAATGAGCAGTTCTTC. Its protein product is CASSYSIGQGYNEQFF.

The CDR3 sequence is CATASGEATNEKLFF. CDR3 in DNA: TGTGCCACGGCCTCAGGGGAAGCAACTAATGAAAAACTGTTTTTT. This chain uses TRBV6-1 with TRBJ1-4, with a possible D match to TRBD1 (6 bases). The CDR3 is 15 residues long. With 10 bases removed from V and 0 bases from J, the gap between germline ends came to 15 bases. The germline gives CDR1 MNHNS, CDR2 SASEGT.

As to this clone: This sample includes further DNA sequences coding for the same CDR3. The chain recombines TRBV11-3 with TRBJ2-1; 12 bases match TRBD2. Germline V gene lookup returns CDR1 SGHNT and CDR2 YENEEA. This CDR3 is built from 16 residues. J lost 4 bases, V lost 5 bases, and 6 bases had no gene match. The CDR3 protein is CASSTRLAGAYNEQFF. The CDR3, as DNA: TGTGCCAGCAGCACAAGACTAGCGGGAGCATACAATGAGCAGTTCTTC.

In DNA form, the CDR3 reads TGTGCCAGCTCACCAAGTCTAGCGGGAGGATTGACTGCCGAGCAGTTCTTC. Protein: CASSPSLAGGLTAEQFF. The rearrangement links TRBV18 to TRBJ2-1; 11 nucleotides agree with TRBD2. V lost 2 bases to trimming and J lost 10 bases; unmatched junction nucleotides: 13. Germline V gene data show CDR1 as KGHSH and CDR2 as LQKENI. The CDR3 has 17 amino acids.

The CDR3 spells CASSWLPRYGYTF. CDR3 bases: TGTGCCAGCAGCTGGCTACCCCGCTATGGCTACACCTTC. This rearrangement joins TRBV5-8 to TRBJ1-2, with D unresolved. V lost 3 bases and J 4 bases, leaving 10 bases between the germline ends. The germline gives CDR1 SGHTS, CDR2 YDEGEE. The CDR3 spans 13 residues.

The J gene is TRBJ2-7, the V gene TRBV4-1; D is perhaps TRBD2 (5 bases). V dropped 1 base and J dropped 2 bases, with 12 bases sitting between them. There are 15 residues in the CDR3. The germline gives CDR1 MGHRA, CDR2 YSYEKL. The CDR3 loop is CASSQVKTGTYEQYF. DNA of the CDR3: TGCGCCAGCAGCCAAGTGAAGACGGGAACCTACGAGCAGTACTTC.

The chain couples TRBV30 to TRBJ1-5; 8 bases are shared with TRBD1. The CDR3 runs to 18 residues. Looked up from germline, CDR1 is GTSNPN and CDR2 is SVGIG (reference sequence). V shed 0 bases, J shed 6 bases, and the junction held 16 bases outside the gene matches. In DNA form, the CDR3 reads TGTGCCTGGAGTGTAGGCGGGCAGGGGGCTAGGGCCTCTCAGCCCCAGCATTTT. As protein: CAWSVGGQGARASQPQHF. The full variable domain, with the rest looked up from reference TRBV30 and TRBJ1-5, is SQTIHQWPATLVQPVGSPLSLECTVEGTSNPNLYWYRQAAGRGLQLLFYSVGIGQISSEVPQNLSASRPQDRQFILSSKKLLLSDSGFYLCAWSVGGQGARASQPQHFGDGTRLSIL.

The V gene is TRBV5-1, the J gene TRBJ1-2; D remains ambiguous. CDR3 length equals 13 residues. Trimming left V 1 base short and J 4 bases short, with 8 bases between. Germline CDR1 and CDR2: SGHRS and YFSETQ. The CDR3, as DNA: TGCGCCAGCAGCTTGTGGTCTTCCTATGGCTACACCTTC. It specifies CASSLWSSYGYTF.

V is TRBV7-9 and J is TRBJ2-3; 9 positions match TRBD1. The CDR3 sequence is 17 residues long. J gave up 2 bases and V 5 bases, and 11 bases lay outside the gene matches. Per the germline V gene, CDR1 is SEHNR and CDR2 is FQNEAQ (reference sequence). CDR3 sequence reads: CASSDRGTGPTTDTQYF. In nucleotides, the CDR3 is TGTGCCAGCAGCGATCGTGGGACAGGGCCAACCACAGATACGCAGTATTTT.